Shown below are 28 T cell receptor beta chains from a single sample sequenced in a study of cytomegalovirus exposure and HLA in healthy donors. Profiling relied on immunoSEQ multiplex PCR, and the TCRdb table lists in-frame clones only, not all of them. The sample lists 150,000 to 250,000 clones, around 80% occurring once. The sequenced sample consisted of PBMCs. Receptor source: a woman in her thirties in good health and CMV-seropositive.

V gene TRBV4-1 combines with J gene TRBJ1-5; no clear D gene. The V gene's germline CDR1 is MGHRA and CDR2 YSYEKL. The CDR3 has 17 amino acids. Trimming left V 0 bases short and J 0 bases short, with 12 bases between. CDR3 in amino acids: CASSQDHGVGSNQPQHF. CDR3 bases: TGCGCCAGCAGCCAAGATCACGGGGTCGGTAGCAATCAGCCCCAGCATTTT.

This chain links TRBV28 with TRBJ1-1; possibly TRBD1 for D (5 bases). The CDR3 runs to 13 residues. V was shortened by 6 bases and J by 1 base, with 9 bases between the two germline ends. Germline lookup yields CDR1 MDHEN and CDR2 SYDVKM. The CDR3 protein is CASSLTGNTEAFF. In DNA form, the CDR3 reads TGTGCCAGCAGCCTTACAGGGAACACTGAAGCTTTCTTT.

The CDR3 DNA reads TGCGCCAGCAGCTTGGCCTTAACTCCCGGGGAGCTGTTTTTT. This translates into CASSLALTPGELFF. This chain connects TRBV5-1 to TRBJ2-2; D is unclear. The V gene's germline CDR1 is SGHRS and CDR2 YFSETQ. The CDR3 runs to 14 residues. V was clipped by 0 bases and J by 6 bases, with 9 bases between them.

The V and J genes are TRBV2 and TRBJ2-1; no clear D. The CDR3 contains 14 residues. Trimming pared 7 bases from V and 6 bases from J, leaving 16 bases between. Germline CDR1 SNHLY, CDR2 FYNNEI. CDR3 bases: TGTGCCAGCACCGCACACCCTAGAACCAATGAGCAGTTCTTC. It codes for CASTAHPRTNEQFF.

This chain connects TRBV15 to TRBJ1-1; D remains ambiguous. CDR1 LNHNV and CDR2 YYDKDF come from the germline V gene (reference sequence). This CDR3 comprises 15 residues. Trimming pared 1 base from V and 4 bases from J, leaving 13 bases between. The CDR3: CATSRAKMAGTEAFF. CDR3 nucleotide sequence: TGTGCCACCAGCAGAGCTAAAATGGCGGGCACTGAAGCTTTCTTT.

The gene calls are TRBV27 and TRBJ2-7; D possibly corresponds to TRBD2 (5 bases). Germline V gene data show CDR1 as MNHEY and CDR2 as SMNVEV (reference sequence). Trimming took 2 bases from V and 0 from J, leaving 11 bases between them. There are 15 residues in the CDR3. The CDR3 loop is CASSLGARDSYEQYF. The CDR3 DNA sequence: TGTGCCAGCAGTTTAGGCGCCCGGGACTCCTACGAGCAGTACTTC.

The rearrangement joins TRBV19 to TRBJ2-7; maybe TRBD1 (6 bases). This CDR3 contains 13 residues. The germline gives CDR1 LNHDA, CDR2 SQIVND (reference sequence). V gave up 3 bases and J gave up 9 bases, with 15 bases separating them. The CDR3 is CASSIQGRRGQYF. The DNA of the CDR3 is TGTGCCAGTAGTATCCAGGGGCGAAGGGGGCAGTACTTC.

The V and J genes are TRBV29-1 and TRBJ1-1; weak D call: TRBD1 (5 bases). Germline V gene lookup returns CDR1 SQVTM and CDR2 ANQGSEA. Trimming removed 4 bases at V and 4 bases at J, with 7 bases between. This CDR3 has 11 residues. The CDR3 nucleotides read TGCAGCGTTGCAAGGGGCACTGAAGCTTTCTTT. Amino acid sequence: CSVARGTEAFF.

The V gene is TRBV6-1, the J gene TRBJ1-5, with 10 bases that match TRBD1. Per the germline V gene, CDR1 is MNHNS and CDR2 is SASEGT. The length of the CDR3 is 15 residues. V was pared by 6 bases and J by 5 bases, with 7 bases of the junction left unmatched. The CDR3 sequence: CASRGSDRGDQPQHF. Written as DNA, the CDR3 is TGTGCCAGCAGAGGTTCGGACAGGGGGGATCAGCCCCAGCATTTT.

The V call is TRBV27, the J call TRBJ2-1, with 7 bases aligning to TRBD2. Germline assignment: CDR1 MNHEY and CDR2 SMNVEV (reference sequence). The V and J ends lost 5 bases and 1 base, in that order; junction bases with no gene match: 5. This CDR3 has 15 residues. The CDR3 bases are TGTGCCAGCAGTCAAGAGCGGGGATCCTACAATGAGCAGTTCTTC. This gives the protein CASSQERGSYNEQFF.

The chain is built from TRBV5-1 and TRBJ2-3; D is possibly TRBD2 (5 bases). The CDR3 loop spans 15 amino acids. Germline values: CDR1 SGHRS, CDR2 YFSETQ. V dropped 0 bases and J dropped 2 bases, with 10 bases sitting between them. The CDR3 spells CASSLEGENTDTQYF. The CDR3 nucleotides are TGCGCCAGCAGCTTGGAGGGAGAAAACACAGATACGCAGTATTTT.

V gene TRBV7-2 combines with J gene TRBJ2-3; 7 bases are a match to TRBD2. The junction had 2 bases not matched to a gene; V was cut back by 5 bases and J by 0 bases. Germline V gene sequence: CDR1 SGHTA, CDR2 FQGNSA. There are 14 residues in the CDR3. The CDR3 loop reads CASSSSGSTDTQYF. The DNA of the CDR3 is TGTGCCAGCAGCAGTAGCGGGAGCACAGATACGCAGTATTTT.

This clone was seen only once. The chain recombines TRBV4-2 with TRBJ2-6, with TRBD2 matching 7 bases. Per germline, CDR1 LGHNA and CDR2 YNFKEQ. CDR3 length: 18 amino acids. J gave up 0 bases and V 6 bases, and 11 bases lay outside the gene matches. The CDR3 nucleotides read TGTGCCAGCAGTCAGACGGGGAGGGGTGTCTCTGGGGCCAACGTCCTGACTTTC. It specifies CASSQTGRGVSGANVLTF.

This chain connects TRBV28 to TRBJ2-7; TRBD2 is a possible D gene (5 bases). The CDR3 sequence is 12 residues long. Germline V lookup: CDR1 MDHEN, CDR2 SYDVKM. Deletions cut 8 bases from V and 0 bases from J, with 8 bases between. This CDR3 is CASGSHSYEQYF. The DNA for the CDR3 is TGTGCCAGCGGGAGCCACTCCTACGAGCAGTACTTC.

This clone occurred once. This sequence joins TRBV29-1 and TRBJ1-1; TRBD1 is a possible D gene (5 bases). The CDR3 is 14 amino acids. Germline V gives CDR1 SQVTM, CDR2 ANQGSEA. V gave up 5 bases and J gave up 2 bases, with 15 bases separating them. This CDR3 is CSVNKDILNTEAFF. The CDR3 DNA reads TGCAGCGTTAATAAGGACATTCTCAACACTGAAGCTTTCTTT.

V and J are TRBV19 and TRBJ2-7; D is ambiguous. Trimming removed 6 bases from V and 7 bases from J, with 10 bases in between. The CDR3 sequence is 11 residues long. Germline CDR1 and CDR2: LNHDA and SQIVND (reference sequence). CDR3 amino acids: CASSSRWEQYF. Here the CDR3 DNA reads TGTGCCAGTAGCAGCAGGTGGGAGCAGTACTTC.

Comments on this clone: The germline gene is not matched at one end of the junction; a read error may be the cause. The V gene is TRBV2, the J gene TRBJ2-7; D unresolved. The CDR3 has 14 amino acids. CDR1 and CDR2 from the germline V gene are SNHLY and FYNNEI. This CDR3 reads CASREGAGPYEQYF. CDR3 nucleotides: TGTGCCAGCAGGGAAGGTGCCGGTCCCTACGAGCAGTACTTC. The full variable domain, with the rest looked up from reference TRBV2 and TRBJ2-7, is EPEVTQTPSHQVTQMGQEVILRCVPISNHLYFYWYRQILGQKVEFLVSFYNNEISEKSEIFDDQFSVERPDGSNFTLKIRSTKLEDSAMYFCASREGAGPYEQYFGPGTRLTVT.

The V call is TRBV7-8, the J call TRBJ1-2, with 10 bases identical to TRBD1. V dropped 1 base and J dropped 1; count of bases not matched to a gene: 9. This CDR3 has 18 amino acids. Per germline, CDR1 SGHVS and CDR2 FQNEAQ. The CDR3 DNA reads TGTGCCAGCAGCTTAGTAGGGACAGGGGACGGCCTTAACTATGGCTACACCTTC. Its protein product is CASSLVGTGDGLNYGYTF.

CDR3 amino acids: CASSFRYDEQYF. Here the CDR3 DNA reads TGTGCCAGCAGCTTCCGGTACGACGAGCAGTACTTC. This chain connects TRBV5-6 to TRBJ2-7; D call uncertain. CDR1 SGHDT and CDR2 YYEEEE come from the germline V gene. The CDR3 consists of 12 residues. Deletions cut 2 bases from V and 5 bases from J, with 8 bases between.

The CDR3 loop is CASSVVREGQFF. The DNA of the CDR3 is TGTGCCAGCAGCGTAGTGCGGGAGGGGCAGTTCTTC. This chain connects TRBV9 to TRBJ2-1, with 9 bases aligning to TRBD2. Germline loops: CDR1 SGDLS, CDR2 YYNGEE. The CDR3 has 12 amino acids. V was clipped by 0 bases and J by 12 bases; unmatched bases: 1.

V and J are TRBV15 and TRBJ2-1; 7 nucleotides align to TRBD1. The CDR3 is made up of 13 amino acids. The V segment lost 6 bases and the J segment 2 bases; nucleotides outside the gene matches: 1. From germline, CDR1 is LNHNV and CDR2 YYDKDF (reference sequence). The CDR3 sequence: CATSDRAYNEQFF. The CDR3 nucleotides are TGTGCCACCAGTGACAGGGCCTACAATGAGCAGTTCTTC.

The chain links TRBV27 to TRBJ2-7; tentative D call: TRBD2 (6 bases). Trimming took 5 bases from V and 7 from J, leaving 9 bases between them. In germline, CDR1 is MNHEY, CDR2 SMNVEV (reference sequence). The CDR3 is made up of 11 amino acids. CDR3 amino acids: CASSRGTEQYF. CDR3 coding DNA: TGTGCCAGCAGTCGGGGGACGGAGCAGTACTTC.

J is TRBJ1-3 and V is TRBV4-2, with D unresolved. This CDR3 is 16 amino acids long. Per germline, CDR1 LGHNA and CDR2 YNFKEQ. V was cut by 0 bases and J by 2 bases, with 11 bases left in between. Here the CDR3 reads CASSQDSSGAGNTIYF. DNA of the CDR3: TGTGCCAGCAGCCAAGATTCATCCGGGGCTGGAAACACCATATATTTT.

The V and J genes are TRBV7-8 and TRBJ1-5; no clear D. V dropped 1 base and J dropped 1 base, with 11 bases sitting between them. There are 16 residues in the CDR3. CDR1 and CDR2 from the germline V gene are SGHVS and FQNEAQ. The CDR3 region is CASSLEWRVSNQPQHF. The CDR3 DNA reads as TGTGCCAGCAGCTTAGAATGGAGGGTGAGCAATCAGCCCCAGCATTTT.

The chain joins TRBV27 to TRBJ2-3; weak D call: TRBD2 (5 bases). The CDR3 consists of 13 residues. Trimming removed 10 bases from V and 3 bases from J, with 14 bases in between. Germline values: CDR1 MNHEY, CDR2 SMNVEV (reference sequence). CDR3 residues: CATQAGMTDTQYF. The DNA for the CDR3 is TGTGCCACCCAGGCGGGCATGACAGATACGCAGTATTTT.

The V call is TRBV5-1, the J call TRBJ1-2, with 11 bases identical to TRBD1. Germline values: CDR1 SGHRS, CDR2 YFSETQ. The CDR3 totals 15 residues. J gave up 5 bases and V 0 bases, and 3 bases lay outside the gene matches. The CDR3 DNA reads TGCGCCAGCAGCTTGGGGACAGGGGGCGCTTATGGCTACACCTTC. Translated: CASSLGTGGAYGYTF.

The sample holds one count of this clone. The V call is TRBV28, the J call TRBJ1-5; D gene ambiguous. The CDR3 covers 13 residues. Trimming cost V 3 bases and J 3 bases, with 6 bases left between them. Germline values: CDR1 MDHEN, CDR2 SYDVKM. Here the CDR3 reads CASSFAVNQPQHF. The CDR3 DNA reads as TGTGCCAGCAGTTTTGCGGTCAATCAGCCCCAGCATTTT. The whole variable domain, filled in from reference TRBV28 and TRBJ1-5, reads DVKVTQSSRYLVKRTGEKVFLECVQDMDHENMFWYRQDPGLGLRLIYFSYDVKMKEKGDIPEGYSVSREKKERFSLILESASTNQTSMYLCASSFAVNQPQHFGDGTRLSIL.

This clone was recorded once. The CDR3 loop is CASSPGGNEQFF. As DNA, the CDR3 is TGTGCCAGCAGCCCGGGGGGCAATGAGCAGTTCTTC. This chain joins TRBV27 and TRBJ2-1, with 7 positions matching TRBD2. With 6 bases clipped from V and 6 bases from J, the junction kept 2 bases outside the gene matches. This CDR3 is 12 amino acids long. Per the germline V gene, CDR1 is MNHEY and CDR2 is SMNVEV (reference sequence).